This T cell receptor (beta chain) was recorded in a study of blood T cell repertoires in COVID-19. The wider study: Italy, Spain and the United States were the sources of the convalescent and acute COVID-19 samples. Sample material is recorded as cDNA or gDNA derived from T cells, B-cell-depleted T cells, or PBMCs.

With 1 base removed from V and 5 bases from J, the gap between germline ends came to 10 bases. The CDR3 loop spans 14 amino acids. CDR1 and CDR2 from the germline V gene are LNHDA and SQIVND (reference sequence). In the source study's methods: Nucleated cell number was recorded as an estimate derived from reference gene primer amplification. Some clones are missing from TCRdb's copy, which holds only in-frame ones; the method was immunoSEQ multiplex PCR. V, J and clone size derive from that table, while D and trimming were established from the DNA sequence. The sample yields approximately 220,000 clones, under 90% seen once.

This sequence joins TRBV19 and TRBJ2-3; possibly TRBD1 for D (5 bases). This sequence originates from a woman aged 40 to 50 with active or convalescent COVID-19. The sample was peripheral blood. DNA for the CDR3: TGTGCCAGTAGTATAGGGCGGCAGGGAGATACGCAGTATTTT. This encodes CASSIGRQGDTQYF.